The T cell receptor (beta chain) under discussion was sequenced for a study of T cell responses to AZD1222 COVID-19 vaccine. Study-wide results and caveats: In all cases, repertoires were sampled only after the peak T cell response.

The CDR3 loop spans 14 amino acids. CDR1 KGHSH and CDR2 LQKENI come from the germline V gene. Deletions cut 6 bases from V and 0 bases from J, with 11 bases between. Sequencing was performed with immunoSEQ multiplex PCR; in TCRdb, only in-frame clones are kept and a portion is missing. This sample has some 140,000 clones, with about 90% found just once. Notes on this clone: The antigen is unknown.

Sequenced here: peripheral blood, sampled on day 0 of AZD1222 vaccination. The genes are TRBV18 and TRBJ1-1; D is ambiguous. The TCR was taken from an adult in good health. As DNA, the CDR3 is TGTGCCAGCTCGAGTCGCGTAATGAACACTGAAGCTTTCTTT. Translation gives CASSSRVMNTEAFF.